What follows are 3 T cell receptor beta chains derived from one specimen sequenced in a study of shared clonotypes between healthy human individuals. Profiling relied on immunoSEQ multiplex PCR, and the TCRdb table lists in-frame clones only, not all of them. The sample yields roughly 1,500,000 clones, around 98% seen once. The sequenced sample was naive CD4+ T cells sorted from blood. Subset in this sample: CD45RA+ positively selected. The receptors derive from a man younger than 45 in good health.

The chain uses TRBV7-2 and TRBJ2-7; 11 nucleotides line up with TRBD2. The V gene's germline CDR1 is SGHTA and CDR2 FQGNSA. V gave up 5 bases and J gave up 4 bases; unmatched junction bases: 7. The CDR3 contains 15 residues. Written as DNA, the CDR3 is TGTGCCAGCAGCCGTACTAGCGGGAGTCGGTACGAGCAGTACTTC. Translated: CASSRTSGSRYEQYF.

The rearrangement links TRBV15 to TRBJ2-5, with 9 positions matching TRBD1. The germline V gene has CDR1 LNHNV and CDR2 YYDKDF (reference sequence). Unmatched junction bases numbered 9, after V lost 1 base and J lost 6 bases. The CDR3 loop spans 16 amino acids. CDR3 sequence reads: CATSRGATGGIKTQYF. For the CDR3, the DNA is TGTGCCACCAGCAGAGGTGCCACAGGGGGCATAAAGACCCAGTACTTC.

Notes on this clone: The sample has other DNA sequences that encode this CDR3 too. This chain links TRBV19 with TRBJ2-1; 11 nucleotides line up with TRBD2. Germline-derived CDR1 and CDR2 are LNHDA and SQIVND (reference sequence). V shed 5 bases, J shed 6 bases, and the junction held 3 bases outside the gene matches. CDR3 length equals 14 residues. The chain's CDR3 is CASSPSGRSNEQFF. The CDR3 DNA follows: TGTGCCAGTAGTCCTAGCGGGAGGTCCAATGAGCAGTTCTTC.